This passage covers 22 T cell receptor beta chains from one sample sequenced in a study of radiation and T cells in renal cell carcinoma. Clones were read by immunoSEQ multiplex PCR, and TCRdb kept only the in-frame ones, dropping some. The sample includes roughly 150,000 clones, roughly 90% of them seen just once. Time point of the sample: blood 2 weeks post-SBRT. The sample's treatment: 15 Gy SBRT to primary tumor, nephrectomy 4 weeks later. The sample here was blood, taken from a patient whose treatment included radiotherapy and nephrectomy. These receptors originate from a woman aged 50 to 60 with renal cell carcinoma.

The rearrangement links TRBV19 to TRBJ1-5, with 7 bases that match TRBD1. The V and J ends lost 3 bases and 3 bases, in that order; junction bases with no gene match: 5. Germline V gene data show CDR1 as LNHDA and CDR2 as SQIVND (reference sequence). CDR3 length equals 15 residues. CDR3 sequence: CASSIWKGANQPQHF. CDR3 coding DNA: TGTGCCAGTAGTATTTGGAAGGGGGCCAATCAGCCCCAGCATTTT.

The V and J genes are TRBV7-6 and TRBJ2-2; 7 bases are a match to TRBD2. Trimming cost V 6 bases and J 5 bases; bases outside gene matches: 12. Germline V gene sequence: CDR1 SGHVS, CDR2 FNYEAQ. This CDR3 spans 16 amino acids. CDR3 residues: CASSPLTRRGTGELFF. CDR3 in DNA: TGTGCCAGCAGTCCGTTGACTCGGCGGGGGACCGGGGAGCTGTTTTTT.

This chain links TRBV19 with TRBJ2-2; D is ambiguous. Germline loops: CDR1 LNHDA, CDR2 SQIVND (reference sequence). CDR3 length: 13 residues. V was cut by 4 bases and J by 9 bases, with 12 bases left in between. The DNA for the CDR3 is TGTGCCAGTAGTACGATCACCAGCCGGGAGCTGTTTTTT. Translation: CASSTITSRELFF.

CDR3 sequence reads: CASSLPGTVYGYTF. As DNA, the CDR3 is TGTGCCAGTAGCCTCCCCGGGACCGTATATGGCTACACCTTC. The chain carries TRBV19 and TRBJ1-2; TRBD1 is a possible D gene (5 bases). CDR1 and CDR2 (germline): LNHDA, SQIVND (reference sequence). V gave up 6 bases and J gave up 5 bases, with 16 bases separating them. The length of the CDR3 is 14 residues.

The chain carries TRBV30 and TRBJ1-3; 8 bases map to TRBD1. This CDR3 has 15 amino acids. J lost 1 base, V lost 3 bases, and 5 bases had no gene match. Germline-derived CDR1 and CDR2 are GTSNPN and SVGIG (reference sequence). CDR3 sequence (DNA): TGTGCCTGGAGGGGACAGGCACTATCTGGAAACACCATATATTTT. It codes for CAWRGQALSGNTIYF.

V gene TRBV9 combines with J gene TRBJ1-2; 8 bases align to TRBD1. J lost 7 bases, V lost 4 bases, and 6 bases had no gene match. The germline V gene encodes CDR1 SGDLS and CDR2 YYNGEE. The CDR3 is 13 amino acids. Here the CDR3 DNA reads TGTGCCAGCAGCTTGACAGGGGAGGGTGGCTACACCTTC. Translating it yields CASSLTGEGGYTF.

The chain has TRBV5-5 and TRBJ2-7, with D perhaps TRBD2 (6 bases). This CDR3 is 14 amino acids long. Deletions cut 0 bases from V and 5 bases from J, with 12 bases between. The V gene's germline CDR1 is SGHKS and CDR2 YYEKEE (reference sequence). CDR3 residues: CASSLGQRVNEQYF. The CDR3 DNA follows: TGTGCCAGCAGCTTGGGACAGCGGGTGAACGAGCAGTACTTC. The full variable domain, rest sourced from reference TRBV5-5 and TRBJ2-7, is DAGVTQSPTHLIKTRGQQVTLRCSPISGHKSVSWYQQVLGQGPQFIFQYYEKEERGRGNFPDRFSARQFPNYSSELNVNALLLGDSALYLCASSLGQRVNEQYFGPGTRLTVT.

V is TRBV6-6 and J is TRBJ2-7; 12 nucleotides line up with TRBD2. The CDR3 runs 15 residues. The V and J ends lost 6 bases and 6 bases, in that order; junction bases with no gene match: 9. CDR1 is MNHNY, CDR2 SVGAGI, per germline (reference sequence). CDR3 amino acids: CASSLIRLAGVEQYF. In nucleotides, the CDR3 is TGTGCCAGCAGCCTCATCCGACTAGCGGGGGTCGAGCAGTACTTC.

The chain has TRBV10-2 and TRBJ2-5; D gene uncertain. The J call is doubtful: the DNA matches TRBJ2-7 better. CDR1 is WSHSY, CDR2 SAAADI, per germline. The CDR3 has 12 amino acids. CDR3 sequence (DNA): TGCGCCAGCAGTCAGAGATACTACGAGCAGTACTTC. Its protein product is CASSQRYYEQYF.

J is TRBJ1-3 and V is TRBV7-2; D is unresolved. V was pared by 6 bases and J by 6 bases, with 12 bases between. CDR1 and CDR2 from the germline V gene are SGHTA and FQGNSA. CDR3 length: 13 residues. Here the CDR3 DNA reads TGTGCCAGCAGTCAAAGCACAAAAAACACCATATATTTT. It is translated as CASSQSTKNTIYF.

V is TRBV19 and J is TRBJ2-5; TRBD2 aligns across 7 bases. J gave up 5 bases and V 6 bases, and 6 bases lay outside the gene matches. CDR1 is LNHDA, CDR2 SQIVND, per germline (reference sequence). The CDR3 extends over 13 amino acids. The CDR3 loop reads CASRERGVETQYF. The CDR3 region has the DNA TGTGCCAGTAGGGAGCGGGGCGTGGAGACCCAGTACTTC.

V usage is TRBV6-4 and J usage is TRBJ1-4; D may be TRBD1 (5 bases). V dropped 7 bases and J dropped 4 bases, with 13 bases sitting between them. CDR3 length equals 14 residues. Germline loops: CDR1 MRHNA, CDR2 SNTAGT. In DNA, the CDR3 is TGTGCCAGCAAGGAGGGACTCGTTAATGAAAAACTGTTTTTT. Amino acid sequence: CASKEGLVNEKLFF.

The chain employs TRBV7-9 and TRBJ1-1; 7 bases fit TRBD1. The CDR3 is 15 amino acids. V shed 7 bases and J 0 bases; nucleotides not matched to a gene: 8. Germline CDR1 SEHNR, CDR2 FQNEAQ (reference sequence). This CDR3 is CASNDRAQLNTEAFF. The CDR3 coding sequence is TGTGCCAGCAATGACAGGGCCCAATTGAACACTGAAGCTTTCTTT.

The chain joins TRBV10-2 to TRBJ2-3; 8 bases align to TRBD2. The germline V gene has CDR1 WSHSY and CDR2 SAAADI. CDR3 length equals 15 residues. Trimming at V came to 8 bases and at J to 6 bases, leaving 13 bases not matched to a gene. The DNA of the CDR3 is TGCGCCAGCCGTAGAACTAGCGGCGCCCAGGATACGCAGTATTTT. Protein sequence: CASRRTSGAQDTQYF.

V and J are TRBV2 and TRBJ1-2; D is perhaps TRBD1 (5 bases). This CDR3 contains 15 residues. V dropped 9 bases and J dropped 8 bases, with 25 bases sitting between them. Germline V lookup: CDR1 SNHLY, CDR2 FYNNEI. In nucleotides, the CDR3 is TGTGCCAGTCAAAGGCGGGACTCCTGGATGATGGGCTACACCTTC. Residues: CASQRRDSWMMGYTF.

The rearrangement uses TRBV19 and TRBJ2-1; TRBD2 agrees at 11 bases. CDR3 size: 14 residues. The germline V gene encodes CDR1 LNHDA and CDR2 SQIVND (reference sequence). Trimming cost V 3 bases and J 7 bases; bases outside gene matches: 2. DNA of the CDR3: TGTGCCAGTAGTATTAGCGGGGGGGTAAATGAGCAGTTCTTC. Protein: CASSISGGVNEQFF.

V usage is TRBV21-1 and J usage is TRBJ1-2. TRBV21-1 is labeled a pseudogene. This CDR3 is built from 13 residues. The CDR3 is CASTGGANYGYTF. CDR3 bases: TGTGCCAGCACCGGGGGGGCGAACTATGGCTACACCTTC.

This clone was recorded a few times. The chain couples TRBV11-2 to TRBJ1-1; D not certain. This CDR3 region has 12 residues. The V gene's germline CDR1 is SGHAT and CDR2 FQNNGV. Trimming took off 7 bases at V and 2 bases at J, with 8 bases between the two ends. The CDR3 DNA follows: TGTGCCAGCAACCAACCAAACACTGAAGCTTTCTTT. Amino acids: CASNQPNTEAFF.

J is TRBJ2-3 and V is TRBV4-2, with 7 bases identical to TRBD2. The CDR3 is 16 residues long. In germline, CDR1 is LGHNA, CDR2 YNFKEQ. J gave up 3 bases and V 0 bases, and 6 bases lay outside the gene matches. The CDR3 nucleotides are TGTGCCAGCAGCCAAGAGCCTAGCGGCGTGACAGATACGCAGTATTTT. Protein: CASSQEPSGVTDTQYF.

V gene TRBV19 combines with J gene TRBJ2-1; D is possibly TRBD1 (5 bases). From germline, CDR1 is LNHDA and CDR2 SQIVND (reference sequence). V was pared by 7 bases and J by 8 bases, with 15 bases between. The CDR3 runs 13 residues. The CDR3 DNA reads as TGTGCCAGTATTAGCCCTCAGGGTTATGAGCAGTTCTTC. Translated: CASISPQGYEQFF.

The chain recombines TRBV11-3 with TRBJ1-2; the D gene is possibly TRBD1 (5 bases). V was pared by 2 bases and J by 2 bases, with 6 bases between. Germline V gene lookup returns CDR1 SGHNT and CDR2 YENEEA. The length of the CDR3 is 13 residues. The CDR3 DNA reads as TGTGCCAGCAGCTTACGGGGGAACTATGGCTACACCTTC. Amino acids: CASSLRGNYGYTF.

The V call is TRBV6-5, the J call TRBJ1-6; TRBD1 matches 7 bases. The trim removed 5 bases at V and 6 bases at J, leaving 4 bases unmatched. The CDR3 has 14 amino acids. Germline loops: CDR1 MNHEY, CDR2 SVGAGI. The CDR3 DNA is TGTGCCAGCAGTAACCGACAGGGTAATTCACCCCTCCACTTT. Residues: CASSNRQGNSPLHF.